These T cell receptor beta chains were read from a single sample in a study of cytomegalovirus exposure and HLA in healthy donors. Clones were read by immunoSEQ multiplex PCR, and TCRdb kept only the in-frame ones, dropping some. This table holds around 140,000 clones, 80% found once. The specimen sequenced was PBMCs. The receptors stem from a man between 45 and 60 years old in good health and CMV-seronegative. Each CDR3 is given with its conserved first and last residue. D genes are given only for firm matches. The size field is filled for only some rows; it gives once, few, many or a size class.

D gene,V gene,J gene,clone size,CDR3 DNA,CDR3 protein
-,TRBV5-1,TRBJ1-1,-,TGCGCCAGCAGCTACGGAGGGGAATTGGACACTGAAGCTTTCTTT,CASSYGGELDTEAFF
-,TRBV30,TRBJ1-6,-,TGTGCCTGGAGTGTACCGGTCGCGAGGAGCTCCTATAATTCACCCCTCCACTTT,CAWSVPVARSSYNSPLHF
TRBD2,TRBV18,TRBJ2-1,-,TGTGCCAGCTCACCACCTAGGGGACTAGCGGGTCACTACAATGAGCAGTTCTTC,CASSPPRGLAGHYNEQFF
-,TRBV6-1,TRBJ2-2,-,TGTGCCACCTCGACCGGGGGGCGCGGGACCGGGGAGCTGTTTTTT,CATSTGGRGTGELFF
TRBD1,TRBV5-4,TRBJ2-2,-,TGTGCCAGCAGCATGCAGGGGGCCGGGGAGCTGTTTTTT,CASSMQGAGELFF
-,TRBV7-2,TRBJ2-4,-,TGTGCCAGCAGCTTAAACTATGGCAAAAACATTCAGTACTTC,CASSLNYGKNIQYF
-,TRBV2,TRBJ1-3,-,TGTGCCAGCAGTGAAGCCTATACAGGGCCTGGAAACACCATATATTTT,CASSEAYTGPGNTIYF
-,TRBV4-1,TRBJ2-7,-,TGCGCCAGCAGCCAAGAAGGCAGGACCTACGAGCAGTACTTC,CASSQEGRTYEQYF
-,TRBV6-1,TRBJ1-1,-,TGTGCCAGCAGTGAAGCATGGGGCAGCTTGAACACTGAAGCTTTCTTT,CASSEAWGSLNTEAFF
-,TRBV9,TRBJ1-2,-,TGTGCCAGCAGCAGTGGGACGGGAGCCAACTATGGCTACACCTTC,CASSSGTGANYGYTF
TRBD1,TRBV5-1,TRBJ1-3,-,TGCGCCAGCAGCTTAGGACAGGGGGCTGGAAACACCATATATTTT,CASSLGQGAGNTIYF
TRBD1,TRBV27,TRBJ2-7,once,TGTGCCAGCAGTTTATGGGGGACAGAGAACGAGCAGTACTTC,CASSLWGTENEQYF
-,TRBV25-1,TRBJ1-4,-,TGTGCCAGCAGAGAGACCGGGACTGGATTTGAAAAACTGTTTTTT,CASRETGTGFEKLFF
-,TRBV5-1,TRBJ2-7,-,TGCGCCAGCAGCTGGACAGCATCCTACGAGCAGTACTTC,CASSWTASYEQYF
-,TRBV7-2,TRBJ1-6,-,TGTGCCAGCAGCTTAGCGGTAGGGGTAGGAAATTCACCCCTCCACTTT,CASSLAVGVGNSPLHF
-,TRBV7-9,TRBJ2-5,-,TGTGCCAGCAGCCGAAAGCTCACCGGGACTCAAGAGACCCAGTACTTC,CASSRKLTGTQETQYF
-,TRBV4-2,TRBJ1-2,-,TGTGCCAGCAGCCAAGTTACGGTTCAGGGTACCTATGGCTACACCTTC,CASSQVTVQGTYGYTF
TRBD2,TRBV27,TRBJ2-7,-,TGTGCCAGCAGTTTATCGCGGGGGGTCGACTACGAGCAGTACTTC,CASSLSRGVDYEQYF
-,TRBV7-9,TRBJ2-1,-,TGTGCCAGCAGCTTAAACAGGGAGAATGAGCAGTTCTTC,CASSLNRENEQFF
-,TRBV29-1,TRBJ1-2,-,TGCAGCGTAAGGACAGTTACCGGCTACACCTTC,CSVRTVTGYTF
TRBD2,TRBV7-6,TRBJ2-2,-,TGTGCCAGCAGCTCAGGGACTAGCGGGATATCTGGGGAGCTGTTTTTT,CASSSGTSGISGELFF
TRBD1,TRBV6-1,TRBJ1-5,-,TGTGCCAGCAGTGGAGGGACAGCTAGCAATCAGCCCCAGCATTTT,CASSGGTASNQPQHF
-,TRBV6-5,TRBJ2-7,-,TGTGCCAGCAGTTTTAGCGCGTCCGTCTACGAGCAGTACTTC,CASSFSASVYEQYF
TRBD1,TRBV27,TRBJ1-5,-,TGTGCCAGCAGTTCATCTGGACAGGTCAATCAGCCCCAGCATTTT,CASSSSGQVNQPQHF
-,TRBV28,TRBJ2-6,-,TGTGCCAGCAGTTTATCAGGCTCTGGGGCCAACGTCCTGACTTTC,CASSLSGSGANVLTF
-,TRBV7-3,TRBJ2-3,-,TGTGCCAGCAGCCCACAGGGCCGAGATACGCAGTATTTT,CASSPQGRDTQYF
-,TRBV11-2,TRBJ2-3,-,TGTGCCAGCAGCACCCGTCTCAGGCTTGAGAGAGATACGCAGTATTTT,CASSTRLRLERDTQYF
-,TRBV7-2,TRBJ1-2,-,TGTGCCAGCAGCTCCCGGAAGGGGGAATATGGCTACACCTTC,CASSSRKGEYGYTF
-,TRBV6-4,TRBJ2-2,once,TGTGCCAGCAGTAGCCAGGGAGGGGGCACCGGGGAGCTGTTTTTT,CASSSQGGGTGELFF
-,TRBV5-1,TRBJ1-1,-,TGCGCCAGCAGCCCGGAAATCCAGGGTATGGGAACTGAAGCTTTCTTT,CASSPEIQGMGTEAFF
-,TRBV7-9,TRBJ1-3,-,TGTGCCAGCCACGACGTTCGTCTCAGGGAGGTCTCTGGAAACACCATATATTTT,CASHDVRLREVSGNTIYF
-,TRBV10-2,TRBJ2-5,-,TGCGCCAGCAGGGACTGGGGGGGACAACAAGAGACCCAGTACTTC,CASRDWGGQQETQYF
-,TRBV23-1,TRBJ2-7,-,TGCGCCAGCAGTCGGACGGGACACCTTGACTGCTACGAGCAGTACTTC,CASSRTGHLDCYEQYF
-,TRBV6-4,TRBJ1-5,-,TGTGCCAGCAGTGAGGTCTGGGGAGGACAGCCCCAGCATTTT,CASSEVWGGQPQHF
-,TRBV19,TRBJ1-5,-,TGTGCCAGCTCCAGGAGGGTTGAGGGGCGCAATCAGCCCCAGCATTTT,CASSRRVEGRNQPQHF